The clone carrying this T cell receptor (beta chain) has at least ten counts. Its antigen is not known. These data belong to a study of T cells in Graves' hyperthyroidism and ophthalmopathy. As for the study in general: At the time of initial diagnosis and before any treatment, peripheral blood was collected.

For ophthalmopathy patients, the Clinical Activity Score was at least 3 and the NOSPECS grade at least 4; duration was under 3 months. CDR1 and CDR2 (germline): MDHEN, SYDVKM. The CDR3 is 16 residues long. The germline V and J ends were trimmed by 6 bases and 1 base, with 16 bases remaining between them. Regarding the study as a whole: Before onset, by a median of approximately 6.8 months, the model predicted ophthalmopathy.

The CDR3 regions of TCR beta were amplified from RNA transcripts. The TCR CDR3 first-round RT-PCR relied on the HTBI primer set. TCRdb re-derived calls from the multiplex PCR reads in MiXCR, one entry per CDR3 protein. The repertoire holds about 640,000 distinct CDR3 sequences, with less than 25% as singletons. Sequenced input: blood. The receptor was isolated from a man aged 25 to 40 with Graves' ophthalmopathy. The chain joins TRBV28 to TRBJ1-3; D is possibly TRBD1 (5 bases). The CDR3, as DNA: TGTGCCAGCAGCCTTAACAGGTTGGGGTCTGGAAACACCATATATTTT. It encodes CASSLNRLGSGNTIYF.